This T cell receptor beta chain was identified during a study of blood T cell repertoires in COVID-19. Looking at the study overall: The United States, Italy and Spain supplied acute and convalescent COVID-19 samples. In each case, the material was cDNA or gDNA derived from T cells, B-cell-depleted T cells, or PBMCs.

Per the study methods: Cell counts per sample came from amplifying reference gene primers. Repertoires were generated with immunoSEQ multiplex PCR, while TCRdb's copy carries only in-frame clones and drops some. The V and J calls and clone size were taken over from that table, and D and trimming were inferred from the DNA. Of tens of thousands of clones listed, about 93% are singletons. The CDR3 is 16 amino acids. Per the germline V gene, CDR1 is SGHTA and CDR2 is FQGTGA. Germline trimming cut 0 bases from V and 8 bases from J; bases unmatched to any gene: 3. The sample taken for sequencing was peripheral blood. V and J are TRBV7-3 and TRBJ1-6, with 11 bases matching TRBD1. The source is a woman aged 50 to 65 in a cohort sampled during active COVID-19. The CDR3 reads CASSLTGTGGHSPLHF. Here the CDR3 DNA reads TGTGCCAGCAGCTTAACGGGGACAGGGGGTCATTCACCCCTCCACTTT.